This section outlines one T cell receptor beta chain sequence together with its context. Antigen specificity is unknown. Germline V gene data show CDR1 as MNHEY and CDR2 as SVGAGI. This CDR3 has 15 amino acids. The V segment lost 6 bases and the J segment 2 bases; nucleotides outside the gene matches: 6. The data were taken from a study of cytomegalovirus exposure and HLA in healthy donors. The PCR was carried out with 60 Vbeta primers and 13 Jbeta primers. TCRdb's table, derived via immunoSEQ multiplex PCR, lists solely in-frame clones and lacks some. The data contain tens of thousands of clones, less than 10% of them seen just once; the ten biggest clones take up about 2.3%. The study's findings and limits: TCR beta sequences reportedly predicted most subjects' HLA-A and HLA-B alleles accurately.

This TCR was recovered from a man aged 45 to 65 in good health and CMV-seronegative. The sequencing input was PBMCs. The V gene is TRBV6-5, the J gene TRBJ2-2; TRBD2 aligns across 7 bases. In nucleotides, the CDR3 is TGTGCCAGCAGCCCGCCGGGGGGTAACACCGGGGAGCTGTTTTTT. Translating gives CASSPPGGNTGELFF.